Below, 5 T cell receptor beta chains from the same sample are listed, as sequenced in a study of immune evolution from preneoplasia to lung adenocarcinoma. Generated by immunoSEQ multiplex PCR, the TCRdb table keeps only in-frame clones and is missing some. In the table there are under 10,000 clones, roughly 84% of which are singletons. Material for sequencing was FFPE minimally invasive lung adenocarcinoma tissue. The receptors derive from a person between 65 and 79 years old with lung adenocarcinoma.

The chain has TRBV2 and TRBJ1-5; the D gene is possibly TRBD1 (6 bases). Germline lookup yields CDR1 SNHLY and CDR2 FYNNEI. This CDR3 has 13 residues. V lost 6 bases, J lost 3 bases, and 9 bases lay in between. This CDR3 is CASSRGHNQPQHF. CDR3 DNA sequence: TGTGCCAGCAGCCGGGGACACAATCAGCCCCAGCATTTT.

This chain connects TRBV18 to TRBJ1-3; 9 nucleotides agree with TRBD1. CDR1 and CDR2 (germline): KGHSH, LQKENI. This CDR3 comprises 17 residues. With V trimmed by 3 bases and J by 4 bases, 10 bases remained unmatched. The chain's CDR3 is CASSPKQGASGGNTIYF. CDR3 sequence (DNA): TGTGCCAGCTCACCGAAACAGGGGGCATCGGGAGGAAACACCATATATTTT.

The J gene is TRBJ2-2, the V gene TRBV28, with 7 bases fitting TRBD2. The CDR3 runs to 15 residues. Per the germline V gene, CDR1 is MDHEN and CDR2 is SYDVKM. J gave up 2 bases and V 10 bases, and 10 bases lay outside the gene matches. DNA of the CDR3: TGTGCCATCTCAGGCGGGGGTTCTAACACCGGGGAGCTGTTTTTT. Residues: CAISGGGSNTGELFF.

V is TRBV6-1 and J is TRBJ1-2, with TRBD1 identical over 7 bases. This CDR3 comprises 14 residues. The V and J ends lost 8 bases and 5 bases, in that order; junction bases with no gene match: 11. Germline CDR1 is MNHNS and CDR2 is SASEGT. CDR3 in DNA: TGTGCCAGCGAGGTGATGACAGGGAGTTATGGCTACACCTTC. Protein product: CASEVMTGSYGYTF.

This clone showed up just once. The rearrangement links TRBV7-3 to TRBJ2-1; D is undetermined. CDR3 size: 14 residues. CDR1 SGHTA and CDR2 FQGTGA come from the germline V gene. V was shortened by 5 bases and J by 7 bases, with 15 bases between the two germline ends. CDR3 DNA sequence: TGTGCCAGCAGCGATGGTGCCCCAAGGAATGAGCAGTTCTTC. Translating it yields CASSDGAPRNEQFF.